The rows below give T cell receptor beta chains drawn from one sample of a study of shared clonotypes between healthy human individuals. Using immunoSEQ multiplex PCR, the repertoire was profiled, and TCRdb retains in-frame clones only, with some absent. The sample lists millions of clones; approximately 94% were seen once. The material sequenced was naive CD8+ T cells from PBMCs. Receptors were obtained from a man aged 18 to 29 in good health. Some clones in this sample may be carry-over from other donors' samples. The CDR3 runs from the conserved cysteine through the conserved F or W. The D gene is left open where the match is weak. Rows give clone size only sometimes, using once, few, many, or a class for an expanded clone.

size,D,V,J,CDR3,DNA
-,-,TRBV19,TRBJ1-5,CASSMWVPNQPQHF,TGTGCCAGTAGTATGTGGGTTCCCAATCAGCCCCAGCATTTT
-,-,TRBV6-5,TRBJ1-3,CASSYLPPGNTIYF,TGTGCCAGCAGTTACCTCCCCCCCGGAAACACCATATATTTT
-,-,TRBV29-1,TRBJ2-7,CSVGTARGIYEQYF,TGCAGCGTTGGGACGGCGCGAGGTATCTACGAGCAGTACTTC
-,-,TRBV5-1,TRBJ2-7,CASGEGLSYEQYF,TGCGCCAGCGGAGAGGGCCTTTCCTACGAGCAGTACTTC
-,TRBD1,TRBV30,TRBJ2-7,CAWSPRTGFHEQYF,TGTGCCTGGAGTCCCCGGACAGGGTTCCACGAGCAGTACTTC
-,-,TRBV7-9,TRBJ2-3,CASSRTGRETSTDTQYF,TGTGCCAGCAGCCGGACGGGTAGGGAGACTAGCACAGATACGCAGTATTTT
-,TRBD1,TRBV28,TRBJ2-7,CASSWPGQTYEQYF,TGTGCCAGCAGTTGGCCGGGACAGACCTACGAGCAGTACTTC
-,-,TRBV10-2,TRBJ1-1,CASSEPMGEGDTEAFF,TGCGCCAGCAGTGAGCCCATGGGAGAAGGGGACACTGAAGCTTTCTTT
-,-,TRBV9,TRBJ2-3,CASSVDGLADTQYF,TGTGCCAGCAGCGTAGATGGTTTGGCAGATACGCAGTATTTT
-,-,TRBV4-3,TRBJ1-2,CASSQDTRALVYGYTF,TGCGCCAGCAGCCAAGATACCAGGGCCCTTGTTTATGGCTACACCTTC
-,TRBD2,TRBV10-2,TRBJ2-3,CASQEGLAGHTDTQYF,TGCGCCAGCCAGGAAGGACTAGCGGGACACACAGATACGCAGTATTTT
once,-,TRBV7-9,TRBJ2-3,CASSLTTGHTDTQYF,TGTGCCAGCAGCTTAACGACAGGCCACACAGATACGCAGTATTTT
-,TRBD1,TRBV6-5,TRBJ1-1,CASSPGGTPNTEAFF,TGTGCCAGCAGCCCAGGGGGGACACCGAACACTGAAGCTTTCTTT
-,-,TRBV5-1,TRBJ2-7,CASSLGPNTLYEQYF,TGCGCCAGCAGCTTGGGCCCAAATACCCTCTACGAGCAGTACTTC
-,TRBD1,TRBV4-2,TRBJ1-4,CASSQDRGRQEKLFF,TGTGCCAGCAGCCAAGACAGGGGGCGCCAGGAAAAACTGTTTTTT
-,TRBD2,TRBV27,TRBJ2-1,CASSPPPPSGRAGEQFF,TGTGCCAGCAGTCCCCCGCCTCCTAGCGGGAGGGCCGGTGAGCAGTTCTTC
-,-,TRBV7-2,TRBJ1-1,CASSSSMNTEAFF,TGTGCCAGCAGCTCCTCAATGAACACTGAAGCTTTCTTT
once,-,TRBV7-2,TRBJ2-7,CASSLVAWGKEGEQYF,TGTGCCAGCAGCTTGGTGGCGTGGGGGAAAGAAGGTGAGCAGTACTTC
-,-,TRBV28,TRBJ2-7,CASSRPHGAGNLGEQYF,TGTGCCAGCAGCCGCCCTCACGGGGCAGGTAATTTGGGCGAGCAGTACTTC
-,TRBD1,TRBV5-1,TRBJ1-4,CASSYDRATNEKLFF,TGCGCCAGCAGCTACGACAGGGCAACTAATGAAAAACTGTTTTTT
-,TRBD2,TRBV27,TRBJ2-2,CASSLSLAGAPGELFF,TGTGCCAGCAGTTTATCACTAGCGGGAGCACCCGGGGAGCTGTTTTTT
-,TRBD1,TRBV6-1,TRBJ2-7,CASRPGQGSNEQYF,TGTGCCAGCAGGCCGGGACAGGGGTCCAACGAGCAGTACTTC
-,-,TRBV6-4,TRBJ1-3,CASSEFGFEGNTIYF,TGTGCCAGCAGTGAATTCGGGTTCGAAGGAAACACCATATATTTT
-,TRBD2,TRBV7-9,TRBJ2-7,CASSLARGGLDEQYF,TGTGCCAGCAGCTTAGCTCGGGGTGGACTAGACGAGCAGTACTTC
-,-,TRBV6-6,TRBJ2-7,CASSYSGDSYEQYF,TGTGCCAGCAGTTACTCTGGGGATTCCTACGAGCAGTACTTC
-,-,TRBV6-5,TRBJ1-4,CASSSGQRAEKLFF,TGTGCCAGCAGTTCTGGACAGCGAGCGGAAAAACTGTTTTTT
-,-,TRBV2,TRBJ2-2,CAILTLRGQDTGELFF,TGTGCCATCCTCACCCTCCGGGGGCAAGACACCGGGGAGCTGTTTTTT
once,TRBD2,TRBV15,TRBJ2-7,CATSRDLAGASYEQYF,TGTGCCACCAGCAGAGACTTAGCGGGGGCCTCCTACGAGCAGTACTTC
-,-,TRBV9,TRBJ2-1,CASSVEGQGFYNEQFF,TGTGCCAGCAGCGTAGAGGGACAAGGGTTCTACAATGAGCAGTTCTTC
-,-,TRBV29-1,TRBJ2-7,CSCTGLNSAEQYF,TGCAGCTGTACGGGGCTGAACTCGGCCGAGCAGTACTTC
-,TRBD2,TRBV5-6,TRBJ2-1,CASSFATSGSYNEQFF,TGTGCCAGCAGCTTCGCGACTAGCGGGAGCTACAATGAGCAGTTCTTC
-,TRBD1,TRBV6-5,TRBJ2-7,CASSRTGGAGDEQYF,TGTGCCAGCAGCAGAACAGGGGGCGCCGGTGACGAGCAGTACTTC
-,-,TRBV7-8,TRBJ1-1,CASSAGMAEAFF,TGTGCCAGCAGCGCGGGGATGGCTGAAGCTTTCTTT
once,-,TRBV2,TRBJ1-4,CASRPRQERREKLFF,TGTGCCAGCAGACCTAGACAGGAGCGCCGTGAAAAACTGTTTTTT
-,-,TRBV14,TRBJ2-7,CASSQTGNYEQYF,TGTGCCAGCAGCCAAACAGGGAACTACGAGCAGTACTTC
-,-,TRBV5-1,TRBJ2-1,CASSWKDGTYNEQFF,TGCGCCAGCAGCTGGAAGGACGGCACCTACAATGAGCAGTTCTTC
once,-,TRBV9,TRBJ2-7,CASSVGGRYEQYF,TGTGCCAGCAGCGTAGGTGGCCGCTACGAGCAGTACTTC
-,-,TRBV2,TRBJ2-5,CASSEGRGQETQYF,TGTGCCAGCAGTGAAGGGCGGGGCCAAGAGACCCAGTACTTC
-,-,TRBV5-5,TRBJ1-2,CASSSRVTYGYTF,TGTGCCAGCAGCTCGAGGGTTACCTATGGCTACACCTTC
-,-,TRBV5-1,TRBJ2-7,CASSLDGHYEQYF,TGCGCCAGCAGCTTGGACGGCCACTACGAGCAGTACTTC
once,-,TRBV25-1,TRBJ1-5,CAAASWGSNQPQHF,TGTGCCGCTGCCTCATGGGGCAGCAATCAGCCCCAGCATTTT
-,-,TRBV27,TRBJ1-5,CASSPGAFGQPQHF,TGTGCCAGCAGTCCGGGGGCCTTCGGACAGCCCCAGCATTTT
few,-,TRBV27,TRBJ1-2,CASSSDPNYGYTF,TGTGCCAGCAGTTCGGACCCTAACTATGGCTACACCTTC
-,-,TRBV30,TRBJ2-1,CAWSHREGYNEQFF,TGTGCCTGGAGTCATCGGGAAGGTTACAATGAGCAGTTCTTC
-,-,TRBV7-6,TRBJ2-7,CASSAQGSGWEQYF,TGTGCCAGCAGCGCTCAGGGTTCTGGATGGGAGCAGTACTTC
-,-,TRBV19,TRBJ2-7,CASSITLQTSSYEQYF,TGTGCCAGTAGTATAACTCTGCAGACGAGCTCCTACGAGCAGTACTTC
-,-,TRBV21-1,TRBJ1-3,CASPPLGCRGSGNTIYF,TGTGCCAGCCCTCCGTTAGGGTGCAGGGGATCTGGAAACACCATATATTTT
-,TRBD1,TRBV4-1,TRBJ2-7,CASSLNRGSSYEQYF,TGCGCCAGCAGCCTCAACAGGGGTTCCTCCTACGAGCAGTACTTC
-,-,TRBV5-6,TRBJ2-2,CASSLTVGELFF,TGTGCCAGCAGCCTGACAGTTGGGGAGCTGTTTTTT
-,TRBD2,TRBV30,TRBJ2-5,CAWTRPFSGRVQETQYF,TGTGCCTGGACTCGACCCTTTAGCGGGAGGGTCCAAGAGACCCAGTACTTC
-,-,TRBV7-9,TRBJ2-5,CASSLGKGQYF,TGTGCCAGCAGCTTGGGAAAAGGGCAGTACTTC
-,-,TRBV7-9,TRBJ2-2,CASSLAQEIHTGELFF,TGTGCCAGCAGCTTAGCACAGGAGATCCACACCGGGGAGCTGTTTTTT
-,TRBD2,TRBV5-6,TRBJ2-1,CASSLRREGIYNEQFF,TGTGCCAGCAGCTTGAGGCGGGAGGGGATCTACAATGAGCAGTTCTTC
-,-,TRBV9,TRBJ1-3,CASTDTSGNTIYF,TGTGCCAGCACTGACACCTCTGGAAACACCATATATTTT
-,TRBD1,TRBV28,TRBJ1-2,CASRLGQGPTNYGYTF,TGTGCCAGCAGGCTTGGACAGGGACCTACTAACTATGGCTACACCTTC
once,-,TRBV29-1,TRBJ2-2,CSVVVGSAGELFF,TGCAGCGTTGTAGTTGGATCGGCCGGGGAGCTGTTTTTT
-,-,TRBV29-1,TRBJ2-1,CSAPGSASYNEQFF,TGCAGCGCCCCCGGCTCCGCCTCCTACAATGAGCAGTTCTTC
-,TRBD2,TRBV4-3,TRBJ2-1,CASSQGSGRGNNEQFF,TGCGCCAGCAGCCAGGGTAGCGGGAGGGGAAACAATGAGCAGTTCTTC
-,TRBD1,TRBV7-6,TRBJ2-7,CASSLGFQGALYEQYF,TGTGCCAGCAGCTTAGGGTTTCAGGGGGCTCTATACGAGCAGTACTTC
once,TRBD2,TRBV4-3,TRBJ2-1,CASSLRLAGEQFF,TGCGCCAGCAGCCTCAGACTAGCCGGTGAGCAGTTCTTC